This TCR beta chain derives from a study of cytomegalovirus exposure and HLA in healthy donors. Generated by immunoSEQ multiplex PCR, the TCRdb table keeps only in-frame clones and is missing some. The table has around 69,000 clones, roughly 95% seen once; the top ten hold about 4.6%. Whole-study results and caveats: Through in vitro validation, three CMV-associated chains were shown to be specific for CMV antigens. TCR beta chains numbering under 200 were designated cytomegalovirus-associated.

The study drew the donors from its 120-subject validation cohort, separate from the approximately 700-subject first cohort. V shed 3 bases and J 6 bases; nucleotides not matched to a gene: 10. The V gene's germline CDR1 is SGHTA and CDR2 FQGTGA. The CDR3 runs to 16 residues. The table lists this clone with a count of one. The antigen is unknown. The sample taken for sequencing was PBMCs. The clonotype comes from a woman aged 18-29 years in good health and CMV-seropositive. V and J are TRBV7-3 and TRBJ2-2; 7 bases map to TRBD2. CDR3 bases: TGTGCCAGCAGCTTTTCAAGCGGGGACTTCGCCGGGGAGCTGTTTTTT. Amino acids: CASSFSSGDFAGELFF. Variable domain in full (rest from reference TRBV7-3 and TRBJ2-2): GAGVSQTPSNKVTEKGKYVELRCDPISGHTALYWYRQSLGQGPEFLIYFQGTGAADDSGLPNDRFFAVRPEGSVSTLKIQRTERGDSAVYLCASSFSSGDFAGELFFGEGSRLTVL.